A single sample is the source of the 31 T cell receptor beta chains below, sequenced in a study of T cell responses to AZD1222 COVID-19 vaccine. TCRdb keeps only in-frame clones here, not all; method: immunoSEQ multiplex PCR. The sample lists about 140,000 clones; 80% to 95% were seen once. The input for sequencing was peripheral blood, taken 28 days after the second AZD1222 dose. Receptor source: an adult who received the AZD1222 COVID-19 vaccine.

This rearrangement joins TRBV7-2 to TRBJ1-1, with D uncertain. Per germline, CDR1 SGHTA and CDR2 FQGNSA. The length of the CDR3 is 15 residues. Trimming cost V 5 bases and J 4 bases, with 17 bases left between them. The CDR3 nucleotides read TGTGCCAGCAGCCCTCGAACCGCCAAAAGCACTGAAGCTTTCTTT. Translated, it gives CASSPRTAKSTEAFF.

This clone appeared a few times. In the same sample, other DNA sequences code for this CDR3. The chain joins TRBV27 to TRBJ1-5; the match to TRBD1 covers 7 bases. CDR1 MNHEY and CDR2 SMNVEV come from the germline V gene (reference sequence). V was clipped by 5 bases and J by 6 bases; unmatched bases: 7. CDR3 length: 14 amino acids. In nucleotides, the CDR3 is TGTGCCAGCAGTCGACAGGGAGGGGCTCAGCCCCAGCATTTT. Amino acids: CASSRQGGAQPQHF.

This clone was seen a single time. CDR3 amino acids: CASSLGQGEYEQYF. CDR3 nucleotides: TGCGCCAGCAGCTTGGGACAGGGAGAATACGAGCAGTACTTC. The rearrangement uses TRBV5-1 and TRBJ2-7; 7 positions agree with TRBD1. This CDR3 contains 14 residues. Germline V gene sequence: CDR1 SGHRS, CDR2 YFSETQ. The junction had 4 bases not matched to a gene; V was cut back by 0 bases and J by 4 bases.

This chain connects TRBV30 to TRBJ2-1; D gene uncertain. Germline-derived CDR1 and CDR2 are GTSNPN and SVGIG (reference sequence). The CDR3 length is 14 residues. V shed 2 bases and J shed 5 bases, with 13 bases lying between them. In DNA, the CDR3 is TGTGCCTGGAGTTGGGTTGGGCAGGACAATGAGCAGTTCTTC. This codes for CAWSWVGQDNEQFF.

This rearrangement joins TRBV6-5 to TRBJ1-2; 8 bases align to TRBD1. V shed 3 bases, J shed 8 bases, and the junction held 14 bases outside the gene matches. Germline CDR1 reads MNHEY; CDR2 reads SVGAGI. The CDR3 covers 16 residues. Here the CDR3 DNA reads TGTGCCAGCAGTTATCCCCCGGGACAGGTTGATCGAGGCTACACCTTC. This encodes CASSYPPGQVDRGYTF.

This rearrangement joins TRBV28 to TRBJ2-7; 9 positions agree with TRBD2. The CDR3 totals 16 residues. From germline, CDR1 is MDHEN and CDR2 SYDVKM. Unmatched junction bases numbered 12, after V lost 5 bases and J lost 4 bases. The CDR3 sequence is CASSPGNGLAWYEQYF. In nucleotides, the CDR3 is TGTGCCAGCAGTCCAGGAAATGGACTAGCGTGGTACGAGCAGTACTTC.

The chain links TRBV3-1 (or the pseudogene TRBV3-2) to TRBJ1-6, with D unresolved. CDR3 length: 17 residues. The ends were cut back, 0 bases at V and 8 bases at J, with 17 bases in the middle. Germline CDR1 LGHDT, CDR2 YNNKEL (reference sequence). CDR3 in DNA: TGTGCCAGCAGCCAAGATCCGGCACCCGGTGGGGATTCACCCCTCCACTTT. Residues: CASSQDPAPGGDSPLHF.

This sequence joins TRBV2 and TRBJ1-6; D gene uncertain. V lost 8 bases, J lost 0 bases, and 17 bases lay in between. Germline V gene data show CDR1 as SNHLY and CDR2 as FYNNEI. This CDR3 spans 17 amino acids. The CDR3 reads CASHKSRLDSYNSPLHF. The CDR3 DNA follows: TGTGCCAGCCATAAGAGTCGGCTAGACTCCTATAATTCACCCCTCCACTTT.

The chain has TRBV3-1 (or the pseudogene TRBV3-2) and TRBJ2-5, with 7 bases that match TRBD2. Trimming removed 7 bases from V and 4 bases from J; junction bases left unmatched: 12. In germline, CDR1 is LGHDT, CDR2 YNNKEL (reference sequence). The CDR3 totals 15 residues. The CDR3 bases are TGTGCCAGCACCCCTTTGGCGGGGGTCGCAGAGACCCAGTACTTC. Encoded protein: CASTPLAGVAETQYF.

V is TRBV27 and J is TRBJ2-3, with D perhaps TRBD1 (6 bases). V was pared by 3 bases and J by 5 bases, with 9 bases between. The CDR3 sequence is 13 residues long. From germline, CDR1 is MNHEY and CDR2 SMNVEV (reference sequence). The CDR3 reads CASSFRGGDTQYF. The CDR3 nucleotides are TGTGCCAGCAGTTTTCGAGGGGGAGATACGCAGTATTTT.

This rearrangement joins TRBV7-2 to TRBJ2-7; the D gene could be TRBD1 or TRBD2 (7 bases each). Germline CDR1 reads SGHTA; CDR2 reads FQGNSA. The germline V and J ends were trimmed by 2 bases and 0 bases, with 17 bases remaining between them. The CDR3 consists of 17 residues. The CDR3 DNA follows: TGTGCCAGCAGCTTACCGATGGACAGGACTAGCTCCTACGAGCAGTACTTC. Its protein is CASSLPMDRTSSYEQYF.

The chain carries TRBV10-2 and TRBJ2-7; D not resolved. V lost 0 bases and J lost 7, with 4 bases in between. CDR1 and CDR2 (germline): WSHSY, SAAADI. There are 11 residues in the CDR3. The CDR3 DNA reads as TGCGCCAGCAGTGAGTCGGAGGAGCAGTACTTC. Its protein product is CASSESEEQYF.

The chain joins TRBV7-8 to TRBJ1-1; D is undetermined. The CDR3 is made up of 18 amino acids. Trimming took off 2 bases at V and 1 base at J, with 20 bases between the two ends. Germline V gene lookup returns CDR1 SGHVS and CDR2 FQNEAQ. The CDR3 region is CASSLKVGIGRKNTEAFF. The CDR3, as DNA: TGTGCCAGCAGCTTAAAAGTTGGCATCGGACGTAAGAACACTGAAGCTTTCTTT.

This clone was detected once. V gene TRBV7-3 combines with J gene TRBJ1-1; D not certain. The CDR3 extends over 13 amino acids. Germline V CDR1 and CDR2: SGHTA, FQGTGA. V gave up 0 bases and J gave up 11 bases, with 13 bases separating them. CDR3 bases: TGTGCCAGCAGCTTAACCCGGGAGGGTGGGGCTTTCTTT. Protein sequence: CASSLTREGGAFF.

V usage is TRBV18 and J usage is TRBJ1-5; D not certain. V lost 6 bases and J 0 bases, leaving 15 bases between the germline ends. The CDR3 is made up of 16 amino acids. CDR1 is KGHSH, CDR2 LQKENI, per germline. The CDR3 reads CASSKDGKYSNQPQHF. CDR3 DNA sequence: TGTGCCAGCTCTAAAGACGGAAAATATAGCAATCAGCCCCAGCATTTT.

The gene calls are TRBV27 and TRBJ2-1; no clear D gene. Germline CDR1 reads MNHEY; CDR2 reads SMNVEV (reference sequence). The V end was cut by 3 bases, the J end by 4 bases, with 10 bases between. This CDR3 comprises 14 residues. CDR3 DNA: TGTGCCAGCAGTTTTACCTCGGTATACAATGAGCAGTTCTTC. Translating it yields CASSFTSVYNEQFF.

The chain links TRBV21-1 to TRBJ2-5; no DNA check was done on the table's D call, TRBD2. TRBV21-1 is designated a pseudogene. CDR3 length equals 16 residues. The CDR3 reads CASSKAQGRGRETQYF. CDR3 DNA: TGTGCCAGCAGCAAAGCCCAAGGGAGGGGCCGAGAGACCCAGTACTTC.

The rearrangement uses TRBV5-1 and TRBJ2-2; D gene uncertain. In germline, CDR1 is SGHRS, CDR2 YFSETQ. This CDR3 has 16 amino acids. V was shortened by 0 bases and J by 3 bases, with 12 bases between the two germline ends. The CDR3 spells CASSLALVAYTGELFF. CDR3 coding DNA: TGCGCCAGCAGCTTGGCCTTGGTGGCATACACCGGGGAGCTGTTTTTT. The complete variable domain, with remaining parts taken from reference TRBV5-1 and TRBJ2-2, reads KAGVTQTPRYLIKTRGQQVTLSCSPISGHRSVSWYQQTPGQGLQFLFEYFSETQRNKGNFPGRFSGRQFSNSRSEMNVSTLELGDSALYLCASSLALVAYTGELFFGEGSRLTVL.

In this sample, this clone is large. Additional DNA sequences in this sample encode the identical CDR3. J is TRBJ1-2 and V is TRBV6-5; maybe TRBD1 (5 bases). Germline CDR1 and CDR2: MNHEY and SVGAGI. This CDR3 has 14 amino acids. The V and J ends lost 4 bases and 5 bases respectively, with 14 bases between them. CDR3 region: CASSLGQGNYGYTF. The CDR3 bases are TGTGCCAGCAGTTTAGGTCAGGGCAATTATGGCTACACCTTC.

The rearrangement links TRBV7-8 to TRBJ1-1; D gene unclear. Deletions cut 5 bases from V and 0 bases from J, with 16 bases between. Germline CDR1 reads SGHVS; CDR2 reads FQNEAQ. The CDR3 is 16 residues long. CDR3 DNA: TGTGCCAGCAGCCCGTTATTGACGGGTCTGAACACTGAAGCTTTCTTT. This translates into CASSPLLTGLNTEAFF.

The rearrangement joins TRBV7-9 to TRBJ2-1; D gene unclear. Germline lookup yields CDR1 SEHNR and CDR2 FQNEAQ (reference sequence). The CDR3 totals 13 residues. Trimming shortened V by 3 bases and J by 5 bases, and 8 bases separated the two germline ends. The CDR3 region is CASSFSPNNEQFF. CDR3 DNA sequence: TGTGCCAGCAGCTTTAGCCCGAACAATGAGCAGTTCTTC. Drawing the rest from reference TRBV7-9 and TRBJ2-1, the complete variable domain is DTGVSQNPRHKITKRGQNVTFRCDPISEHNRLYWYRQTLGQGPEFLTYFQNEAQLEKSRLLSDRFSAERPKGSFSTLEIQRTEQGDSAMYLCASSFSPNNEQFFGPGTRLTVL.

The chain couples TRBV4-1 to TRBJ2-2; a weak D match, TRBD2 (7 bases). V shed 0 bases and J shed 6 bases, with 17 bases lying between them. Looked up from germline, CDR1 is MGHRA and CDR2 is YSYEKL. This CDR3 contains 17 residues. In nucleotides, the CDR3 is TGCGCCAGCAGCCAAGATAACCGACGGGGGGCACCCGGGGAGCTGTTTTTT. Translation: CASSQDNRRGAPGELFF.

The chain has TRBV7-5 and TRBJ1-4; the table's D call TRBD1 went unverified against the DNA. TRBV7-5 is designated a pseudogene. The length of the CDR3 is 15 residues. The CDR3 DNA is TGTGTCAGAAGCTCCCTCAGGGGCCCAAATGAAAAACTGTTTTTT. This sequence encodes CVRSSLRGPNEKLFF.

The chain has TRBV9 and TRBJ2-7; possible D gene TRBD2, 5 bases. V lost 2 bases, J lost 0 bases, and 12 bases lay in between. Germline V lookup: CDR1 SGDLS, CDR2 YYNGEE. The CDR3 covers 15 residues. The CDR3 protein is CASSVEVTSSYEQYF. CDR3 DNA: TGTGCCAGCAGCGTGGAGGTCACAAGCTCCTACGAGCAGTACTTC. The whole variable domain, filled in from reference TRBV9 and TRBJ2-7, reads DSGVTQTPKHLITATGQRVTLRCSPRSGDLSVYWYQQSLDQGLQFLIQYYNGEERAKGNILERFSAQQFPDLHSELNLSSLELGDSALYFCASSVEVTSSYEQYFGPGTRLTVT.

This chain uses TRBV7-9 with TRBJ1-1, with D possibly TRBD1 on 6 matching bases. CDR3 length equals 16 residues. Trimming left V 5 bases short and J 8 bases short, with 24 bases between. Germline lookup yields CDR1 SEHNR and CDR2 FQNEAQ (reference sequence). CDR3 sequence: CASSDKVLLRGPEAFF. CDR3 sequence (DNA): TGTGCCAGCAGCGATAAAGTCCTCTTGCGGGGGCCAGAAGCTTTCTTT.

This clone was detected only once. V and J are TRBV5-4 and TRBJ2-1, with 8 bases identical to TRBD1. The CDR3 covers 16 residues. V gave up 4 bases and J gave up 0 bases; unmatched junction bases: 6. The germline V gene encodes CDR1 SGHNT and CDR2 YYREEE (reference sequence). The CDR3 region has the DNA TGTGCCAGCAGCCGGACAACAGGGGGCTCCTACAATGAGCAGTTCTTC. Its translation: CASSRTTGGSYNEQFF. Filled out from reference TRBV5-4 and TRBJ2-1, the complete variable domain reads ETGVTQSPTHLIKTRGQQVTLRCSSQSGHNTVSWYQQALGQGPQFIFQYYREEENGRGNFPPRFSGLQFPNYSSELNVNALELDDSALYLCASSRTTGGSYNEQFFGPGTRLTVL.

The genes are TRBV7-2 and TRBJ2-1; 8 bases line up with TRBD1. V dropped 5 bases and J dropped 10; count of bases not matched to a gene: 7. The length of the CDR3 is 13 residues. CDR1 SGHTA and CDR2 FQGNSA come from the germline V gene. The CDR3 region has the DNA TGTGCCAGCAGCCAGCACCGGGACAGGGAGCAGTTCTTC. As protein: CASSQHRDREQFF.

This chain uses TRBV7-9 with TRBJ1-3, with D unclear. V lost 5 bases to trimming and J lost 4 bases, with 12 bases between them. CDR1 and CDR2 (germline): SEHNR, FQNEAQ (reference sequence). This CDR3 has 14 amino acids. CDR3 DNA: TGTGCCAGCAGCGTCAGGAACCCGGGAAACACCATATATTTT. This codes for CASSVRNPGNTIYF.

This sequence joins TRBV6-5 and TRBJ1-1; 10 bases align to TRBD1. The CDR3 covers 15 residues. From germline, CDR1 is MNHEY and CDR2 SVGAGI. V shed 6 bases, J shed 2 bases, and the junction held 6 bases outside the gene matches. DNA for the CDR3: TGTGCCAGCAGCGCGACAGGGGGCTTAAACACTGAAGCTTTCTTT. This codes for CASSATGGLNTEAFF.

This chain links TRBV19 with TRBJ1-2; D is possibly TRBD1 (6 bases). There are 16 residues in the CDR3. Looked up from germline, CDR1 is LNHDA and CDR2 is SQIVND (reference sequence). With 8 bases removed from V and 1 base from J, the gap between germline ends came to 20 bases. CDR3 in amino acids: CASRVQDRSYNYGYTF. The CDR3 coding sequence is TGTGCCAGTCGAGTTCAAGACAGGAGTTATAACTATGGCTACACCTTC. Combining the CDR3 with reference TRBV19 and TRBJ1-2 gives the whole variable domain DGGITQSPKYLFRKEGQNVTLSCEQNLNHDAMYWYRQDPGQGLRLIYYSQIVNDFQKGDIAEGYSVSREKKESFPLTVTSAQKNPTAFYLCASRVQDRSYNYGYTFGSGTRLTVV.

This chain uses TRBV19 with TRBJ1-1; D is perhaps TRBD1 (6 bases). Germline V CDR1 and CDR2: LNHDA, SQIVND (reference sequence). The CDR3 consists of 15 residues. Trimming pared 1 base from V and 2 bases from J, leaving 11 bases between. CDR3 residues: CASSIGTGPNTEAFF. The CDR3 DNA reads TGTGCCAGTAGTATAGGTACAGGGCCCAACACTGAAGCTTTCTTT.